The clone carrying this T cell receptor (beta chain) was seen only a few times. The sample belongs to a study of molecular identifiers for immune sequencing clone quantification. The CDR3 is made up of 20 amino acids. Losses at the gene ends were 7 bases for V and 0 bases for J; bases not matched to a gene: 19. Germline loops: CDR1 LNHNV, CDR2 YYDKDF (reference sequence). TCRdb called the PCR reads again in MiXCR, with one record for every CDR3 protein. The sample lists about 63,000 distinct CDR3 sequences, over 15% occurring once. The receptor was derived from a human donor in good health. Some libraries in this study had Jurkat cell RNA spiked in. The sample comprised naive CD8+ T cells from blood, with Jurkat cell RNA spiked in. The subset denotes: FACS-sorted CD8+CD4-CCR7+CD45RA+ naive T cells. The V and J genes are TRBV15 and TRBJ2-7; TRBD2 matches 12 bases. This CDR3 is CATTAAKPGLAGISSYEQYF. CDR3 DNA sequence: TGTGCCACCACCGCGGCAAAACCGGGACTAGCGGGTATCAGCTCCTACGAGCAGTACTTC.